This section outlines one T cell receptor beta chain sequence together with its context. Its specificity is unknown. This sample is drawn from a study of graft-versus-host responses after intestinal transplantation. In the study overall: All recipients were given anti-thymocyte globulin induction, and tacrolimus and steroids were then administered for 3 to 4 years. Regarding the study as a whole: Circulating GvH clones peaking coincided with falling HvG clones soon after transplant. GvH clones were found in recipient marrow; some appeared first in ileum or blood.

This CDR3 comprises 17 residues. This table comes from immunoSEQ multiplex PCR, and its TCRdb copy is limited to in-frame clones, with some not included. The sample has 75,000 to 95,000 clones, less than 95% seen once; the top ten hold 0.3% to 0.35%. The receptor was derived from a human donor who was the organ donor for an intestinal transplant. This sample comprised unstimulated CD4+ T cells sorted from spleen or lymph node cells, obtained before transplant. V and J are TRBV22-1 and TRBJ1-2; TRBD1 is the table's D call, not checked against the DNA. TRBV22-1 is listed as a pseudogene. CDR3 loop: CPGSARTGTASNYGYTF. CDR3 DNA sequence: TGTCCTGGGAGCGCACGTACAGGTACTGCTTCTAACTATGGCTACACCTTC.